Listed here is a single TCR beta chain. What it binds is not known. In the PCR, 60 Vbeta and 13 Jbeta primers were used. Clones were read by immunoSEQ multiplex PCR, and TCRdb kept only the in-frame ones, dropping some. Here the sample spans hundreds of thousands of clones, approximately 79% being singletons. This entry comes from a study of cytomegalovirus exposure and HLA in healthy donors. Study details: The 100 million to 120 million unique TCR beta sequences, from roughly 170 million T cells, were found by an earlier analysis. Study results and limitations: The study labeled about 160 TCR beta chains cytomegalovirus-associated. Data from an earlier analysis indicated that most TCR beta V segments were productive either about 87% or about 30% of the time. Immune exposure information comprised only CMV serostatus.

The sequence was obtained from a male donor in good health and CMV-seronegative. Sequencing was done on a sample of PBMCs.

Here the CDR3 reads CASSSPPGQGSWFQFF. Written as DNA, the CDR3 is TGTGCCAGCAGCTCCCCCCCGGGACAGGGCTCGTGGTTTCAGTTCTTC. The chain carries TRBV11-2 and TRBJ2-1, with TRBD1 matching over 9 bases. Per the germline V gene, CDR1 is SGHAT and CDR2 is FQNNGV. After removal of 4 bases from V and 13 bases from J, the junction contained 17 bases not matched to a gene. The CDR3 runs to 16 residues. Together with reference TRBV11-2 and TRBJ2-1, the CDR3 gives the full variable domain: EAGVAQSPRYKIIEKRQSVAFWCNPISGHATLYWYQQILGQGPKLLIQFQNNGVVDDSQLPKDRFSAERLKGVDSTLKIQPAKLEDSAVYLCASSSPPGQGSWFQFFGPGTRLTVL.